The T cell receptor (beta chain) described here comes from a study of molecular identifiers for immune sequencing clone quantification. Whole-study context: Replicate RNA from roughly 21,000 or 96,000 naive CD8 T cells formed five aliquots; four were sequenced.

Source material for naive CD8 libraries was roughly 19,000 to 1,000,000 sorted cells, with 10%, 30% or 50% RNA. Sorting isolated naive CD8 T cells as CD8+CD4-CCR7+CD45RA+ events. Germline lookup yields CDR1 SGHAT and CDR2 FQNNGV. V shed 5 bases and J shed 0 bases, with 13 bases lying between them. The CDR3 covers 15 residues. In preparing bulk TCR libraries, previously described methods and listed TCR primers were used. A single record per CDR3 protein comes from TCRdb applying MiXCR to the PCR reads. The sample lists hundreds of thousands of distinct CDR3 sequences, 25% occurring once. Regarding this clonotype: This is likely a read error, given that the CDR3 carries no conserved phenylalanine or tryptophan at its end.

The material sequenced was naive CD8+ T cells from blood, with Jurkat cell RNA spiked in. Subset here: FACS-sorted CD8+CD4-CCR7+CD45RA+ naive T cells. The receptor's source is a human donor in good health. Some libraries in this study had Jurkat cell RNA spiked in. The chain links TRBV11-2 to TRBJ1-2; D is uncertain. The chain's CDR3 is CASSTYKKANYGYTL. The CDR3 DNA reads as TGTGCCAGCAGCACCTACAAGAAAGCTAACTATGGCTACACCCTC.